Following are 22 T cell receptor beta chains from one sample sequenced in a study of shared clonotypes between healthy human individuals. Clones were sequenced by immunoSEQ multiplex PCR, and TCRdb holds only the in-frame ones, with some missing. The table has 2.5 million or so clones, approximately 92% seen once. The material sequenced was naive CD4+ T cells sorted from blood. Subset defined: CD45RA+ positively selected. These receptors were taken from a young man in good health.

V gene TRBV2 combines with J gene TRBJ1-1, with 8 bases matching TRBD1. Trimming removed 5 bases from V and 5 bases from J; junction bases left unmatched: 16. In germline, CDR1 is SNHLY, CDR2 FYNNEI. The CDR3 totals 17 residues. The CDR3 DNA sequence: TGTGCCAGCAGTAGCAGGGGGCTAGAGGTTAAGCGGACTGAAGCTTTCTTT. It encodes CASSSRGLEVKRTEAFF.

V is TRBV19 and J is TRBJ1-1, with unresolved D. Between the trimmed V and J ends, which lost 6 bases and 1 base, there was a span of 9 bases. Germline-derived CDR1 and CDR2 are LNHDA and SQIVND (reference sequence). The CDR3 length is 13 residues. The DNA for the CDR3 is TGTGCCAGTAGGTGGCACGAGAACACTGAAGCTTTCTTT. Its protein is CASRWHENTEAFF.

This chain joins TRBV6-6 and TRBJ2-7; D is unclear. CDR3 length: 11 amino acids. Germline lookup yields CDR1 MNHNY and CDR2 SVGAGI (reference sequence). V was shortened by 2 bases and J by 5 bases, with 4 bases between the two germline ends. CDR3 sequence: CASSYVHEQYF. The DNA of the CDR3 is TGTGCCAGCAGTTACGTACACGAGCAGTACTTC.

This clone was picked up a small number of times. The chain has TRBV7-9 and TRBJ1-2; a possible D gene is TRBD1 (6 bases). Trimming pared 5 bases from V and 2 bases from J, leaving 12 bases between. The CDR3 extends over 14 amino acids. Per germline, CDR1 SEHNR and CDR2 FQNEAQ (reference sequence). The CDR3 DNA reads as TGTGCCAGCAGCACGAAGGGGGGGAACTATGGCTACACCTTC. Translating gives CASSTKGGNYGYTF.

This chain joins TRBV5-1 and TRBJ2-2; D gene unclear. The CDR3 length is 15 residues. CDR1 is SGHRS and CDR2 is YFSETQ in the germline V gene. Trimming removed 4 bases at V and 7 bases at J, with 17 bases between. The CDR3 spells CASSPTTTLNGELFF. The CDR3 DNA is TGCGCCAGCAGCCCGACCACCACGCTCAACGGGGAGCTGTTTTTT. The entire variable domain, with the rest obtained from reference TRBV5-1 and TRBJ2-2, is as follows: KAGVTQTPRYLIKTRGQQVTLSCSPISGHRSVSWYQQTPGQGLQFLFEYFSETQRNKGNFPGRFSGRQFSNSRSEMNVSTLELGDSALYLCASSPTTTLNGELFFGEGSRLTVL.

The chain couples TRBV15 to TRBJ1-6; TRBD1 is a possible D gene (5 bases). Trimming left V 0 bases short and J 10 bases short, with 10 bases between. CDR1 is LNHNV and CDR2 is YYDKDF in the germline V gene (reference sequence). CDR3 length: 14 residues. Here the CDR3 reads CATSREGERSPLHF. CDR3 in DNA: TGTGCCACCAGCAGAGAAGGGGAGAGGTCACCCCTCCACTTT.

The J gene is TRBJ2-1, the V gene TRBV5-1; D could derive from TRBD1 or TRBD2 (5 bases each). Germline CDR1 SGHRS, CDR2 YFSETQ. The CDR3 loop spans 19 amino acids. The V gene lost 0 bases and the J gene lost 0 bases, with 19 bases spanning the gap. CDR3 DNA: TGCGCCAGCAGCTTGGGGTATACTGACTACAGGCGCTCCTACAATGAGCAGTTCTTC. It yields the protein CASSLGYTDYRRSYNEQFF.

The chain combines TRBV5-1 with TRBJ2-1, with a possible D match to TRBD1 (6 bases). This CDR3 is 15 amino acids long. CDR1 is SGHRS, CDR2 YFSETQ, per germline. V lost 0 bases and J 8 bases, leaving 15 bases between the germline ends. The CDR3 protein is CASSLAGGRVDEQFF. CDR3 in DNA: TGCGCCAGCAGCTTGGCTGGGGGCAGGGTGGATGAGCAGTTCTTC.

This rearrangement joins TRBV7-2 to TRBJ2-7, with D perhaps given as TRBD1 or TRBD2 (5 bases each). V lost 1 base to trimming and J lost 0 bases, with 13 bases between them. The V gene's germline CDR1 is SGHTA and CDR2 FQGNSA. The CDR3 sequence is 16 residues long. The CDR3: CASSLGGVLSSYEQYF. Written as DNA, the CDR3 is TGTGCCAGCAGCTTAGGAGGGGTTTTAAGCTCCTACGAGCAGTACTTC.

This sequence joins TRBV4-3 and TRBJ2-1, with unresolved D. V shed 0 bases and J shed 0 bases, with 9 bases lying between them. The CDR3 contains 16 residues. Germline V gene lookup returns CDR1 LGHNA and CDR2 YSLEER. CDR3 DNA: TGCGCCAGCAGCCAAGAATACCATAGCTCCTACAATGAGCAGTTCTTC. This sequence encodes CASSQEYHSSYNEQFF.

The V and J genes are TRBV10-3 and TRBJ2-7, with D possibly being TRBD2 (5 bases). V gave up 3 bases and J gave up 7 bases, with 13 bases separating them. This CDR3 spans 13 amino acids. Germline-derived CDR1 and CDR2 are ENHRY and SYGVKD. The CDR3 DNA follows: TGTGCCATCAGTGAAAGGACTCCGTCGGAGCAGTACTTC. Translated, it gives CAISERTPSEQYF.

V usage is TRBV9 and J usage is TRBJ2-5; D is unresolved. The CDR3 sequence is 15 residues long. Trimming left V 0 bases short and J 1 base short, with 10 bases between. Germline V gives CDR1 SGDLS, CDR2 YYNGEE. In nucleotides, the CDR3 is TGTGCCAGCAGCGTAGGGCGGATGCTCCAAGAGACCCAGTACTTC. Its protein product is CASSVGRMLQETQYF.

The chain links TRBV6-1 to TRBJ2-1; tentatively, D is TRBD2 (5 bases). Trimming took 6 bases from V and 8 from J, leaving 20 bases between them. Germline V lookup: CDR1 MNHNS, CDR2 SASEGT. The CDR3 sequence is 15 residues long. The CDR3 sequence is CASRSFETEADEQFF. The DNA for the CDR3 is TGTGCCAGCAGGAGCTTCGAGACCGAAGCGGATGAGCAGTTCTTC.

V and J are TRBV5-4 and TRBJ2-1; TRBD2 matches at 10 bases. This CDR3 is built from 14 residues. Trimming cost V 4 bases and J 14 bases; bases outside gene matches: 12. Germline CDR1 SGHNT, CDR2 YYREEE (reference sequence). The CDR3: CASSGERGGLREFF. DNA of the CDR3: TGTGCCAGCAGCGGTGAGCGGGGGGGCCTGAGGGAGTTCTTC.

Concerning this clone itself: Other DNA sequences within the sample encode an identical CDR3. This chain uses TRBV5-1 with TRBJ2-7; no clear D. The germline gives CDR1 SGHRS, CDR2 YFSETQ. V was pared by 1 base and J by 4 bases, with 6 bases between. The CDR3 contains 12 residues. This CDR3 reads CASSLPGYEQYF. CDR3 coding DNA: TGCGCCAGCAGCTTGCCCGGTTACGAGCAGTACTTC.

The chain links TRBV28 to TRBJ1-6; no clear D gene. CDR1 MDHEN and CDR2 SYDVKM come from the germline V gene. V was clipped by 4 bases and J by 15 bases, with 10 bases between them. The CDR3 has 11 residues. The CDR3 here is CASSSAGDLHF. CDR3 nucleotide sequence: TGTGCCAGCAGTTCAGCCGGGGACCTCCACTTT.

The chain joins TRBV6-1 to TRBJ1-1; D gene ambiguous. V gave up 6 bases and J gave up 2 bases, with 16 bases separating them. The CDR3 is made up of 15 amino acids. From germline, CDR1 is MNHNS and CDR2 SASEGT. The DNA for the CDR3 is TGTGCCAGCAGAATAGGGCCCGCCCTTAACACTGAAGCTTTCTTT. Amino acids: CASRIGPALNTEAFF.

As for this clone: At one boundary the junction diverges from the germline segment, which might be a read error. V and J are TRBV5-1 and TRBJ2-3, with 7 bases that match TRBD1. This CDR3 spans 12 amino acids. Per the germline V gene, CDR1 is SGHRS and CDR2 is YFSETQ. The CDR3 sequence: CASSSWEGGTLF. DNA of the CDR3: TGCGCCAGCAGCTCCTGGGAAGGGGGCACGCTCTTT.

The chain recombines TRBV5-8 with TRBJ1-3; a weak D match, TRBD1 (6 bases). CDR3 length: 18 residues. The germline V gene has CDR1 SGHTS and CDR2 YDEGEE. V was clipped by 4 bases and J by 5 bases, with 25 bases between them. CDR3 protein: CASSPGVAGASGRNTIYF. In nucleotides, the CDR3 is TGTGCCAGCAGCCCAGGGGTGGCAGGGGCGAGTGGAAGAAACACCATATATTTT.

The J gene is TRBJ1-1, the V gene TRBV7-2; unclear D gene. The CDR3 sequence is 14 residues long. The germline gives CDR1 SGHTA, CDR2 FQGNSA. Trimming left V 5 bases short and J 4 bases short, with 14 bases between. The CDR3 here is CASSGIRSATEAFF. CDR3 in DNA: TGTGCCAGCAGCGGAATCAGGTCGGCCACTGAAGCTTTCTTT.

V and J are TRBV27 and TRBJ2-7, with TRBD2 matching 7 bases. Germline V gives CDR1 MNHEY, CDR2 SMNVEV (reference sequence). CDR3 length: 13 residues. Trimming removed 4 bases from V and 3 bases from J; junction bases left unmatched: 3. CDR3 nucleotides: TGTGCCAGCAGTTGGGAGGGAGGCTACGAGCAGTACTTC. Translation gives CASSWEGGYEQYF.

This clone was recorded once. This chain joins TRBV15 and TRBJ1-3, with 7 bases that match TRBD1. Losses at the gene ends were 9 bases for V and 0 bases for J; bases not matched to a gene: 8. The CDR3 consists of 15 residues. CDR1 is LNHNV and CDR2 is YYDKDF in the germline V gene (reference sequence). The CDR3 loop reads CATLRDRDSGNTIYF. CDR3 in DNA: TGTGCCACGCTACGAGACAGGGACTCTGGAAACACCATATATTTT.